This T cell receptor beta chain came from a study of shared clonotypes between healthy human individuals. The CDR3 is made up of 13 amino acids. The germline V gene encodes CDR1 PRHDT and CDR2 FYEKMQ (reference sequence). Trimming took off 2 bases at V and 4 bases at J, with 8 bases between the two ends. Naive CD8 cells, CD45RO-negative and positively selected for CCR7, excluded terminally differentiated effector memory CD45RA+ cells. Study observations and caveats: Naive subsets tended to show greater estimated richness than memory subsets. Owing to a small donor count, the genetic and exposure-history diversity represented was limited.

TCRdb's table, derived via immunoSEQ multiplex PCR, lists solely in-frame clones and lacks some. The sample holds around 1,900,000 clones, 80% to 95% seen once. Note on this clone: Its antigen is not known.

Material: naive CD8+ T cells from PBMCs. This clonotype originated in a man between 18 and 29 years old in good health. Some clones in this sample may be carry-over from other donors' samples. The V call is TRBV13, the J call TRBJ1-2, with TRBD1 as a possible D gene (5 bases). The CDR3 region is CASSLQGLYGYTF. CDR3 bases: TGTGCCAGCAGCTTACAGGGTCTCTATGGCTACACCTTC.